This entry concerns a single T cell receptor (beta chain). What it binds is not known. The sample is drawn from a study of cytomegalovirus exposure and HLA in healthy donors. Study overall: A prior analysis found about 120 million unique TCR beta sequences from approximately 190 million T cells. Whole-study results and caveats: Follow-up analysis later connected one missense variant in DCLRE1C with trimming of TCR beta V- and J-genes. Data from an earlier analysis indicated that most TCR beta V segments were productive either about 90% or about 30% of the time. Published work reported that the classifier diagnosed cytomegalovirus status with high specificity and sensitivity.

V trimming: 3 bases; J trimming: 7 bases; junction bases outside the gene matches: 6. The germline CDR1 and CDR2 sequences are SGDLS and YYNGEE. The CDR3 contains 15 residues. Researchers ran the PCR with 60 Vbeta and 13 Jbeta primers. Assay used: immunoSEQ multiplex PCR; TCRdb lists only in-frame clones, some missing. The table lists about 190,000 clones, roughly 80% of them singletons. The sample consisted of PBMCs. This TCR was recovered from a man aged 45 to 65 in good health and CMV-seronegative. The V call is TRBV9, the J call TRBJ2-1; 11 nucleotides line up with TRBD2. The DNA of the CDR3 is TGTGCCAGCAGCGGAGTTAGCGGGGGGGGTAATGAGCAGTTCTTC. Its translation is CASSGVSGGGNEQFF.